Listed below are T cell receptor beta chains from one sample, sequenced in a study of circulating CD8 cells and anti-PD-1 response in melanoma. TCRdb re-analysed the reads in MiXCR, keeping a single row per CDR3 protein. The data show a few hundred distinct CDR3 sequences, about 6% seen once. Source: CD8+ T cells from PBMCs, taken at baseline or after one month of anti-PD-1 therapy (not recorded which). Source of these receptors: a human donor with melanoma. CDR3s include the opening cysteine and the closing phenylalanine or tryptophan. Size is omitted from some rows. Given values are once, few, many or a class for expanded clones.

TRBJ2-3,TRBV24-1,medium-sized,CATSDLSGDLDTQYF
TRBJ2-5,TRBV7-2,large,CASSNLAGGSETQYF
TRBJ2-3,TRBV6-1,medium-sized,CASIKAGADTQYF
TRBJ2-2,TRBV28,large,CASSSGLGFTGELFF
TRBJ2-2,TRBV6-4,medium-sized,CAGSVGQGPGELFF
TRBJ2-7,TRBV7-6,large,CASSSDSPEQYF
TRBJ1-5,TRBV19,large,CARPGTGHQPQHF
TRBJ2-7,TRBV19,NA,CASSMTGGIYEQYF
TRBJ2-2,TRBV3-1,medium-sized,CASSQDLSVTGELFF
TRBJ1-1,TRBV29-1,few,CSVEDLDQGANTEASF
TRBJ1-4,TRBV25-1,few,CASSDGGGRNEKLFF
TRBJ2-3,TRBV5-4,large,CASSSWRGGGDTQYF
TRBJ1-1,TRBV2,large,CATYRGDTEAFF
TRBJ2-1,TRBV20-1,few,CSARALAGNEQFF
TRBJ2-1,TRBV2,large,CASSETSGAYNEQFF
TRBJ2-4,TRBV30,NA,CAARIGDKNIQYF
TRBJ2-6,TRBV28,few,CASSLWSDEGANVLTF
TRBJ1-1,TRBV30,large,CAWSVSVEAFF
TRBJ2-7,TRBV20-1,large,CSARNTGLSYEQYF
TRBJ2-3,TRBV11-1,medium-sized,CASSLPGLAGTDTQYF
TRBJ1-1,TRBV4-2,large,CASSPREGVPEAFF
TRBJ2-5,TRBV12-3/TRBV12-4,few,CASSPPGGPETQYF
TRBJ2-3,TRBV27,large,CASSFRLYTDTQYF
TRBJ2-2,TRBV11-1,large,CASSSRSGGTGLFF
TRBJ1-5,TRBV19,large,CASRLGTGGGQPQHF
TRBJ2-7,TRBV7-2,medium-sized,CASSFLTSGSYEQYF